This T cell receptor beta chain emerged from a study of identical twins. This clonotype has a count of ten or more. What it recognizes is unknown. General study findings and limits: With monozygotic twins, out-of-frame TCR alpha sharing exceeded what models estimated. Out-of-frame beta chain sequences displayed weaker excess sharing between twins. Findings depended on cross-sectional statistics rather than tracking the same donors.

MiXCR, applied by TCRdb to the 5' RACE reads, yields one record per CDR3 protein. The data contain about 890,000 distinct CDR3 sequences, roughly an eighth of them singletons. V was pared by 2 bases and J by 5 bases, with 12 bases between. This CDR3 is 14 amino acids long. These data were also reused for a study on yellow fever vaccine responses in identical twins. As reported in that work: Reported findings indicate that twins' vaccine T cell responses seemed partially convergent, partially personalized.

V is TRBV12-3 or TRBV12-4 and J is TRBJ1-1; D not resolved. The sequence came from a woman in her late teens or twenties in good health. Material: PBMCs. As DNA, the CDR3 is TGTGCCAGCAGTTTAAGAGGGATGAGAACTGAAGCTTTCTTT. Its protein product is CASSLRGMRTEAFF.